This T cell receptor beta chain was profiled in a study of CD8 T cells in ankylosing spondylitis. Findings of the study overall: What appeared characteristic of ankylosing spondylitis blood was a TCR beta motif of fewer than ten highly homologous variants.

CDR3 length: 14 amino acids. The V gene's germline CDR1 is LGHDT and CDR2 YNNKEL (reference sequence). V was cut by 1 base and J by 4 bases, with 10 bases left in between. To note about this clonotype: The antigen is not known.

Libraries for TCR beta were made by quantitative 5'-RACE with molecular barcodes. Each CDR3 protein gets one entry after TCRdb re-called the 5' RACE reads with MiXCR. The sample has nearly 250,000 distinct CDR3 sequences, 32% seen once; the top ten hold about 4%. This clonotype was sampled from a male donor with ankylosing spondylitis or in good health (not recorded which). The material sequenced was blood, either unsorted or a sorted T cell fraction (not recorded which). The chain combines TRBV3-1 with TRBJ2-5; D is unclear. CDR3 amino acids: CASSQVSRPETQYF. CDR3 sequence (DNA): TGTGCCAGCAGCCAAGTAAGCCGCCCAGAGACCCAGTACTTC.